This T cell receptor beta chain was recovered during a study of human T cells and chemical hapten exposure. Study-level background: Variation in per-sample TCR yields came mainly from small pooled library volume differences.

Specified time point: healthy volunteer bleed at 2 weeks. Total RNA was isolated from unfractionated whole blood. Library preparation tagged each individual cDNA molecule with a unique molecular identifier. Per the original methods: Counting gave a median of about 89,000 TCRs per sample, with values ranging from about 20,000 to 750,000. MiXCR was run by TCRdb on the RACE reads, yielding one entry per CDR3 protein. These V and J calls rely on TCRdb rather than the paper's analysis. Here the sample spans 80,000 to 100,000 distinct CDR3 sequences, approximately 9% being singletons. Trimming shortened V by 0 bases and J by 4 bases, and 9 bases separated the two germline ends. This CDR3 is 14 amino acids long. Per germline, CDR1 LGHNA and CDR2 YSLEER.

Input material: whole blood. This TCR was recovered from a female donor in good health. Some clones in this sample may be carry-over from other donors' samples. This chain links TRBV4-3 with TRBJ1-1; D remains ambiguous. This CDR3 reads CASSQEGLGTEAFF. The CDR3, as DNA: TGCGCCAGCAGCCAAGAGGGGTTGGGCACTGAAGCTTTCTTT.